The 27 T cell receptor beta chains presented below share a single source sample, sequenced in a study of molecular identifiers for immune sequencing clone quantification. MiXCR, run by TCRdb on the PCR reads, gives a single entry per CDR3 protein. This table has a few hundred thousand distinct CDR3 sequences, 24% appearing once. Source material: naive CD8+ T cells from blood, with Jurkat cell RNA spiked in. Subset described: FACS-sorted CD8+CD4-CCR7+CD45RA+ naive T cells. The receptors stem from a human donor in good health. Some libraries in this study had Jurkat cell RNA spiked in.

This clonotype turned up a few times. The chain links TRBV7-9 to TRBJ2-7, with 7 bases matching TRBD1. V lost 1 base to trimming and J lost 3 bases; unmatched junction nucleotides: 12. The CDR3 covers 17 residues. The germline V gene encodes CDR1 SEHNR and CDR2 FQNEAQ (reference sequence). The CDR3 loop reads CASSLVTGATRDYEQYF. CDR3 bases: TGTGCCAGCAGCTTAGTTACAGGGGCCACGAGGGACTACGAGCAGTACTTC.

To note about this clonotype: This clone may be a read error of a much larger clone one base away. The gene calls are TRBV2 and TRBJ2-3; 11 nucleotides align to TRBD2. The CDR3 contains 15 residues. Germline-derived CDR1 and CDR2 are SNHLY and FYNNEI. CDR3 loop: CTSSTLAGDTDTQYF. CDR3 sequence (DNA): TGTACCAGCAGTACACTAGCGGGAGACACAGATACGCAGTATTTT. Complete variable domain (other parts from reference TRBV2 and TRBJ2-3): EPEVTQTPSHQVTQMGQEVILRCVPISNHLYFYWYRQILGQKVEFLVSFYNNEISEKSEIFDDQFSVERPDGSNFTLKIRSTKLEDSAMYFCTSSTLAGDTDTQYFGPGTRLTVL.

This clonotype has a handful of counts. The V and J genes are TRBV15 and TRBJ2-4; D possibly matches TRBD1 or TRBD2 (5 bases each). Germline CDR1 LNHNV, CDR2 YYDKDF (reference sequence). The CDR3 totals 16 residues. The V and J ends lost 7 bases and 2 bases respectively, with 18 bases between them. The CDR3 loop is CATMHPTQGPKNIQYF. As DNA, the CDR3 is TGTGCCACCATGCATCCAACCCAGGGACCCAAAAACATTCAGTACTTC.

This clonotype showed up just a few times. CDR3: CASSTNRVYTGELFF. The CDR3 DNA reads TGTGCCAGCAGCACCAACAGGGTTTACACCGGGGAGCTGTTTTTT. The rearrangement joins TRBV5-6 to TRBJ2-2; tentative D call: TRBD1 (6 bases). CDR1 SGHDT and CDR2 YYEEEE come from the germline V gene. The CDR3 totals 15 residues. Trimming cost V 4 bases and J 3 bases, with 13 bases left between them.

The genes are TRBV9 and TRBJ2-5; the D is unclear. Germline loops: CDR1 SGDLS, CDR2 YYNGEE. This CDR3 has 13 residues. Trimming shortened V by 4 bases and J by 3 bases, and 10 bases separated the two germline ends. CDR3 nucleotides: TGTGCCAGCAGCTCCCCCCTTAAAGAGACCCAGTACTTC. Protein product: CASSSPLKETQYF. Variable domain in full (rest from reference TRBV9 and TRBJ2-5): DSGVTQTPKHLITATGQRVTLRCSPRSGDLSVYWYQQSLDQGLQFLIQYYNGEERAKGNILERFSAQQFPDLHSELNLSSLELGDSALYFCASSSPLKETQYFGPGTRLLVL.

The genes are TRBV7-9 and TRBJ2-7, with TRBD1 as a possible D gene (5 bases). Trimming left V 2 bases short and J 0 bases short, with 14 bases between. The germline CDR1 and CDR2 sequences are SEHNR and FQNEAQ (reference sequence). CDR3 length: 16 amino acids. Here the CDR3 reads CASSLTDSIISYEQYF. CDR3 nucleotides: TGTGCCAGCAGCTTAACTGACAGCATTATCTCCTACGAGCAGTACTTC.

The chain uses TRBV4-1 and TRBJ2-7; 8 nucleotides line up with TRBD1. CDR3 length: 16 residues. Trimming at V came to 4 bases and at J to 7 bases, leaving 15 bases not matched to a gene. The germline V gene has CDR1 MGHRA and CDR2 YSYEKL. CDR3: CASSPHGQGAPGEQYF. Here the CDR3 DNA reads TGCGCCAGCAGCCCCCACGGGCAGGGGGCTCCGGGGGAGCAGTACTTC.

This clonotype was found a few times. This chain uses TRBV12-3 or TRBV12-4 with TRBJ2-1, with no clear D. Trimming removed 6 bases at V and 9 bases at J, with 15 bases between. The CDR3 extends over 13 amino acids. The CDR3 here is CASRVEPWGEQFF. The CDR3 nucleotides read TGTGCCAGCAGGGTTGAGCCGTGGGGTGAGCAGTTCTTC.

The genes are TRBV6-2 or TRBV6-3 and TRBJ2-3; 7 positions agree with TRBD2. V gave up 2 bases and J gave up 5 bases; unmatched junction bases: 7. Germline lookup yields CDR1 MNHEY and CDR2 SVGEGT. The CDR3 covers 15 residues. The CDR3 coding sequence is TGTGCCAGCAGTTACCACCCCCCGGGGGGAGATACGCAGTATTTT. It codes for CASSYHPPGGDTQYF.

To note about this clonotype: Being one base from a much bigger clone, this may be a read error. The chain uses TRBV29-1 and TRBJ2-1, with TRBD2 matching over 7 bases. The CDR3 is 13 amino acids. Per the germline V gene, CDR1 is SQVTM and CDR2 is ANQGSEA. The CDR3 here is CSAEARLAGEQFF. The CDR3 DNA sequence: TGCAGCGCTGAAGCTAGACTAGCCGGTGAGCAGTTCTTC.

CDR3 in amino acids: CASSLAVMSTDTQYF. CDR3 nucleotides: TGTGCCAGCAGTCTTGCGGTTATGTCCACAGATACGCAGTATTTT. The chain employs TRBV27 and TRBJ2-3; D ambiguous. In germline, CDR1 is MNHEY, CDR2 SMNVEV (reference sequence). This CDR3 contains 15 residues. Trimming stripped 5 bases from V and 2 bases from J, with 14 bases between.

This clonotype has more than one count but fewer than ten. This chain joins TRBV25-1 and TRBJ1-1, with a tentative D call TRBD1 (5 bases). The germline V gene encodes CDR1 MGHDK and CDR2 SYGVNS. Trimming removed 8 bases at V and 5 bases at J, with 15 bases between. The CDR3 length is 13 residues. The CDR3 region is CASGIGGDTEAFF. The CDR3 region has the DNA TGTGCCAGCGGTATTGGAGGGGATACTGAAGCTTTCTTT.

The chain is built from TRBV19 and TRBJ2-2; D unresolved. V was clipped by 7 bases and J by 2 bases, with 11 bases between them. The CDR3 extends over 14 amino acids. Germline CDR1 is LNHDA and CDR2 is SQIVND (reference sequence). The CDR3 coding sequence is TGTGCCAGTATTAGAGAGGCTAACACCGGGGAGCTGTTTTTT. It specifies CASIREANTGELFF.

Only one count was recorded for this clonotype. This chain uses TRBV5-1 with TRBJ2-3, with D possibly being TRBD2 (6 bases). The CDR3 runs to 12 residues. V lost 3 bases, J lost 10 bases, and 12 bases lay in between. CDR1 is SGHRS, CDR2 YFSETQ, per germline. CDR3 nucleotides: TGCGCCAGCAGCTCCGGGGGAGGTGCGCAGTATTTT. Residues: CASSSGGGAQYF.

As to this clonotype: Here the CDR3 omits its conserved ending phenylalanine or tryptophan, so a read error is the likely source. V gene TRBV28 combines with J gene TRBJ2-7; tentative D call: TRBD2 (6 bases). The germline V gene encodes CDR1 MDHEN and CDR2 SYDVKM. Trimming shortened V by 5 bases and J by 2 bases, and 10 bases separated the two germline ends. CDR3 length: 13 amino acids. CDR3 nucleotides: TGTGCCAGCAGTCCCCCGGGGGCCTACGAGCAGTACATC. This gives the protein CASSPPGAYEQYI.

The CDR3 spells CATSRDTLDNTEAFF. The DNA for the CDR3 is TGTGCCACCAGCAGAGATACCTTGGACAACACTGAAGCTTTCTTT. The V and J genes are TRBV15 and TRBJ1-1; the D is unclear. CDR1 and CDR2 from the germline V gene are LNHNV and YYDKDF (reference sequence). The CDR3 extends over 15 amino acids. The V end was cut by 0 bases, the J end by 2 bases, with 10 bases between. Full variable domain (outside the CDR3, taken from reference TRBV15 and TRBJ1-1): DAMVIQNPRYQVTQFGKPVTLSCSQTLNHNVMYWYQQKSSQAPKLLFHYYDKDFNNEADTPDNFQSRRPNTSFCFLDIRSPGLGDTAMYLCATSRDTLDNTEAFFGQGTRLTVV.

This clonotype has at least ten counts. The J gene is TRBJ2-2, the V gene TRBV29-1, with D possibly matching TRBD2 (6 bases). Germline V gives CDR1 SQVTM, CDR2 ANQGSEA. V was pared by 6 bases and J by 2 bases, with 10 bases between. The length of the CDR3 is 13 residues. The CDR3 DNA follows: TGCAGCGTCGGGAGTGATAACACCGGGGAGCTGTTTTTT. Translated: CSVGSDNTGELFF.

This clonotype showed up just a few times. The genes are TRBV20-1 and TRBJ2-3; tentatively, D is TRBD2 (5 bases). V was cut by 4 bases and J by 6 bases, with 23 bases left in between. This CDR3 has 16 amino acids. Germline V lookup: CDR1 DFQATT, CDR2 SNEGSKA (reference sequence). CDR3 amino acids: CSAKLGALARADTQYF. Here the CDR3 DNA reads TGCAGTGCTAAGTTAGGAGCCCTAGCTCGTGCGGATACGCAGTATTTT.

In this sample, this clonotype turned up many times. CDR3 DNA sequence: TGCAGTGCCCCGGGACCCTACAATCAGCCCCAGCATTTT. Translation: CSAPGPYNQPQHF. This chain joins TRBV20-1 and TRBJ1-5; tentative D call: TRBD1 (5 bases). The CDR3 runs 13 residues. The germline V gene has CDR1 DFQATT and CDR2 SNEGSKA (reference sequence). The V end lost 6 bases, the J end lost 3 bases, and 12 bases lay between the germline ends.

With respect to this clonotype: It may be a read error: a sequence one base away is much more abundant. In nucleotides, the CDR3 is TGTGCCGGCAGCCCTACCCCTGCAGCGATCTCCTACAATGAGCAGTTCTTC. Amino acids: CAGSPTPAAISYNEQFF. The chain links TRBV7-2 to TRBJ2-1; D is uncertain. Germline-derived CDR1 and CDR2 are SGHTA and FQGNSA. The CDR3 totals 17 residues.

The rearrangement links TRBV7-9 to TRBJ2-2, with 9 bases matching TRBD2. CDR1 is SEHNR, CDR2 FQNEAQ, per germline (reference sequence). This CDR3 region has 15 residues. V lost 5 bases to trimming and J lost 6 bases; unmatched junction nucleotides: 7. CDR3 residues: CASSPGLASSGELFF. The DNA of the CDR3 is TGTGCCAGCAGCCCGGGACTAGCTAGCTCCGGGGAGCTGTTTTTT.

This clonotype was observed a handful of times. The chain has TRBV9 and TRBJ2-1, with 9 bases matching TRBD2. Trimming cost V 3 bases and J 8 bases; bases outside gene matches: 9. The CDR3 is 15 amino acids. CDR1 is SGDLS and CDR2 is YYNGEE in the germline V gene. CDR3 loop: CASSAKGLASDEQFF. The CDR3, as DNA: TGTGCCAGCAGCGCCAAGGGACTAGCCAGCGATGAGCAGTTCTTC.

This chain joins TRBV27 and TRBJ1-6; D remains unclear. Germline V gene lookup returns CDR1 MNHEY and CDR2 SMNVEV (reference sequence). The V gene lost 3 bases and the J gene lost 13 bases, with 19 bases spanning the gap. The CDR3 spans 15 residues. This CDR3 reads CASSFLEPGSSPLHF. In DNA, the CDR3 is TGTGCCAGCAGTTTCCTAGAGCCCGGTAGTTCCCCCCTCCACTTT.

This clonotype was detected ten times or more. J is TRBJ2-6 and V is TRBV2, with 10 bases aligning to TRBD1. Germline CDR1 SNHLY, CDR2 FYNNEI. The CDR3 sequence is 18 residues long. V lost 5 bases, J lost 2 bases, and 9 bases stayed unmatched. The CDR3 spells CASSTQDRGITGANVLTF. Written as DNA, the CDR3 is TGTGCCAGCAGTACTCAGGACAGGGGGATCACTGGGGCCAACGTCCTGACTTTC.

The rearrangement uses TRBV2 and TRBJ2-3; D is ambiguous. Germline V gene lookup returns CDR1 SNHLY and CDR2 FYNNEI. The CDR3 has 19 residues. Trimming shortened V by 5 bases and J by 0 bases, and 24 bases separated the two germline ends. Here the CDR3 reads CASSHGASTTPYSTDTQYF. The CDR3 nucleotides read TGTGCCAGCAGTCATGGCGCCAGCACAACGCCATATAGCACAGATACGCAGTATTTT.

The chain has TRBV9 and TRBJ2-7, with 7 bases identical to TRBD1. The CDR3 covers 15 residues. V was clipped by 0 bases and J by 2 bases; unmatched bases: 5. Germline loops: CDR1 SGDLS, CDR2 YYNGEE. CDR3 nucleotide sequence: TGTGCCAGCAGCGTAGGACAGGGTACCGCCTACGAGCAGTACTTC. Its protein is CASSVGQGTAYEQYF.

CDR3 in amino acids: CASSRGTGAGCEQYF. The CDR3, as DNA: TGTGCCAGCAGCCGAGGGACAGGGGCTGGGTGCGAGCAGTACTTC. V usage is TRBV7-6 and J usage is TRBJ2-7; 10 nucleotides align to TRBD1. The J segment lost 6 bases and the V segment lost 5 bases, leaving 10 bases of the junction unmatched. Germline V lookup: CDR1 SGHVS, CDR2 FNYEAQ. CDR3 length equals 15 residues.